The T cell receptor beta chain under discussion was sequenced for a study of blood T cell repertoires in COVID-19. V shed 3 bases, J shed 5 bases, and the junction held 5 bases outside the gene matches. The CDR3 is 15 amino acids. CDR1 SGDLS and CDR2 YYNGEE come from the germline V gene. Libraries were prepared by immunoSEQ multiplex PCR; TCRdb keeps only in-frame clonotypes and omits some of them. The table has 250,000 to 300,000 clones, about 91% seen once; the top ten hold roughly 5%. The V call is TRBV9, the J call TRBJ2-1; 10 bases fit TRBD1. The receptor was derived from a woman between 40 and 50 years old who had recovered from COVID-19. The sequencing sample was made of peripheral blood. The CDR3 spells CASSGPGQGNNEQFF. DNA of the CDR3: TGTGCCAGCAGCGGACCGGGACAGGGGAACAATGAGCAGTTCTTC.